This T cell receptor beta chain was profiled in a study of response to subunit inactivated influenza vaccine. In TCRdb, the RT-PCR reads were re-called with MiXCR into one record per CDR3 protein. The data contain 200,000 to 300,000 distinct CDR3 sequences, 10% to 15% of them singletons. Germline CDR1 is SGHAT and CDR2 is FQNNGV. CDR3 length: 16 amino acids. V shed 5 bases and J 4 bases; nucleotides not matched to a gene: 9. This clonotype was recorded many times. The source is a man aged 50 or older who received an inactivated influenza vaccine. Material: non-naive T cells sorted from PBMCs, obtained 14 to 15 days before vaccination. The chain recombines TRBV11-2 with TRBJ2-7; TRBD2 matches 12 bases. The CDR3: CASSEPLAGGPYEQYF. CDR3 DNA sequence: TGTGCCAGCAGCGAGCCCCTAGCGGGAGGGCCATACGAGCAGTACTTC.